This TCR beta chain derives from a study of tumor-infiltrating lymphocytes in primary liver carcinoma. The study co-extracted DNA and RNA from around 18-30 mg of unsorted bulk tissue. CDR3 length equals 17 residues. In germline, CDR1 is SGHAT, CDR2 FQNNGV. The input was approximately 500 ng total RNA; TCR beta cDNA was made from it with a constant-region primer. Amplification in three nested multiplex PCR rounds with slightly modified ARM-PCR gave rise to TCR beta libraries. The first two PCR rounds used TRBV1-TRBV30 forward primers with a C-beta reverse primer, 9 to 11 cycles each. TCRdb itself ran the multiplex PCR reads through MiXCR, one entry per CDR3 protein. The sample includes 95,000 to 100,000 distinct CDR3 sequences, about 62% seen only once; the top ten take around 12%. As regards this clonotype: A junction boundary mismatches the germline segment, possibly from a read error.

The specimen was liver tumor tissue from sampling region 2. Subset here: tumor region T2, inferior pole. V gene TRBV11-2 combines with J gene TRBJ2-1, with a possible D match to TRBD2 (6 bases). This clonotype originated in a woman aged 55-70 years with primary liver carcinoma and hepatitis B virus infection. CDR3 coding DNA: TGTGCCAACAGCTTAACCCACGGACGGGGGTATAGGGGTGAGCAGTTCTTC. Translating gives CANSLTHGRGYRGEQFF.